This is a list of T cell receptor beta chains from one sample in a study of vaccination and CD4 T cells after COVID-19. TCRdb re-analysed the PCR reads in MiXCR, keeping a single row per CDR3 protein. Here the sample spans 9,500 or so distinct CDR3 sequences, approximately 67% being singletons. These TCRs are of unknown antigen specificity. Sequencing used CD4+ T cells from blood, cultured in vitro, obtained before SARS-CoV-2 vaccination. Receptors originate from a human donor who had recovered from COVID-19. CDR3s leave out the opening cysteine and the closing phenylalanine or tryptophan. The order of the fields is V gene, CDR3 length, clone size, CDR3 protein. Only some rows state a clone size, as once, few, many or a class for expanded clones.

TRBV6-1,12,few,ASKRDRGISEAF
TRBV7-3,11,NA,ASSFGAEMKQF
TRBV6-1,13,NA,ASSSGGTGNNEQF
TRBV7-9,14,NA,ASSLVSGRATGELF
TRBV7-9,10,large,ASSLGFLGAF
TRBV6-5,15,NA,ASSYRRQGWSTGELF
TRBV7-2,14,few,ASSFRGPGGDSPLH
TRBV7-9,14,NA,ASSQQGLSRYNEQF
TRBV20-1,10,NA,SARGGAETQY
TRBV20-1,12,NA,SARRGTSNTEAF
TRBV6-5,12,few,ASSYRDSTYEQY
TRBV6-5,16,NA,ASSYTASGRARTDTQY
TRBV5-4,10,NA,ASSLPEIEQF
TRBV24-1,10,few,ATSVGTYGYT
TRBV27,13,NA,ASSRNGQGSHEQY
TRBV12-3/TRBV12-4,16,NA,ASSHGTSGIEGMETQY
TRBV28,15,NA,ASSYRLAGGLGNEQF
TRBV11-2,14,NA,ASSSGGLAGDYEQY
TRBV6-1,10,NA,ASNLGDNEQF
TRBV14,12,NA,ASSISGAPGRAF
TRBV12-3/TRBV12-4,14,NA,ASSPTGSRATGELF
TRBV28,12,NA,ASSRALSNQPQH
TRBV30,12,NA,AWAPGQVNTEAF
TRBV6-1,11,NA,ASSAGGQETQY
TRBV6-1,11,NA,ASSESRRTEAF
TRBV30,11,NA,AWSLEAAGELF
TRBV20-1,12,NA,SAFGQGKFYEQY
TRBV7-9,13,NA,ASSLFAGSGETQY
TRBV7-3,13,NA,ASSLAGGPGGTQY
TRBV6-1,14,NA,ASSKSGTGSTDTQY
TRBV20-1,10,NA,SASGSNQPQH
TRBV19,13,NA,ASSIAAGATGELF
TRBV7-6,16,NA,ASSSHPPSSAGFDEQF
TRBV20-1,12,NA,SARIFWEENEQF
TRBV24-1,15,NA,ATSDLPETDSTDTQY
TRBV6-2/TRBV6-3,13,few,ASSLYDRGDQPQH
TRBV20-1,14,NA,SARDIRGGRTGELF
TRBV20-1,12,NA,SAIPGGQEQPQH
TRBV2,13,NA,ASSEARVSHTEAF
TRBV7-2,13,few,ASSPFPRGRDEQY
TRBV6-5,12,NA,ASSSWQKQETQY
TRBV6-2/TRBV6-3,15,NA,ASSYLYLTAGANVLT
TRBV5-1,12,NA,ASRLTTPSYGYT
TRBV24-1,10,NA,AASGSVYEQY
TRBV28,13,NA,ASSLRGGPSYEQY
TRBV20-1,11,few,SSSGTSGNIQY
TRBV6-1,9,NA,ASSRRNEAF
TRBV14,15,NA,ASSPYGSGRGSYEQY
TRBV5-1,12,NA,ASSYQTGKETQY
TRBV7-3,11,NA,ASSTTGTTEAF
TRBV20-1,10,NA,SARNLGYEQY
TRBV20-1,13,once,SARESRTGKEKLF
TRBV15,12,NA,ATSPGTWSEEAF
TRBV10-3,11,NA,AGSRDGVGELF
TRBV24-1,13,NA,ATSDYTGAQETQY